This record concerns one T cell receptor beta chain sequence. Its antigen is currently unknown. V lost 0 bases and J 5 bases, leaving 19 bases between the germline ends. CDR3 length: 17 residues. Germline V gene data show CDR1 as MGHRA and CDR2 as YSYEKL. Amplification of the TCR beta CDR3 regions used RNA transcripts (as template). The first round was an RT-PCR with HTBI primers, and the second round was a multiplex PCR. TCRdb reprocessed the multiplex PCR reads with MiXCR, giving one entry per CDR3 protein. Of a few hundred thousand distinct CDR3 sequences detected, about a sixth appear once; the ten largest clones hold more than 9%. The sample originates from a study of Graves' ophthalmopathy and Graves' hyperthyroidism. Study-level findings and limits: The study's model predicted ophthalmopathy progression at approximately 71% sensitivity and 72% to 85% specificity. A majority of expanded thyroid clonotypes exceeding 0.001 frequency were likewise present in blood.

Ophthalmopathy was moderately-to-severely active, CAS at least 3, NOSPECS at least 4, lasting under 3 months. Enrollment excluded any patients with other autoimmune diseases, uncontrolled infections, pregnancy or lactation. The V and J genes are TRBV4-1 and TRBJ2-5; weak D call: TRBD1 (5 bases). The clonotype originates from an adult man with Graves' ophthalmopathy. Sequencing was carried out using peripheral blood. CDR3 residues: CASSQDEGTGEGETQYF. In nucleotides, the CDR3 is TGCGCCAGCAGCCAAGATGAAGGCACAGGCGAAGGGGAGACCCAGTACTTC.